The 21 T cell receptor beta chains presented below share a single source sample, sequenced in a study of beta chain features in type 1 diabetes. Since all of the isolated RNA was reverse transcribed, expressed TCRB transcripts were what got sequenced. Assay used: immunoSEQ multiplex PCR; TCRdb lists only in-frame clones, some missing. The sample lists 900,000 or so clones; roughly 15% were seen once. Sequences were obtained from naive CD4+ T cells from blood. The receptors were gathered from a woman aged 18-29 years in good health.

This clone was observed a few times. The J gene is TRBJ1-5, the V gene TRBV4-3; D not resolved. The ends were cut back, 3 bases at V and 2 bases at J, with 5 bases in the middle. CDR1 and CDR2 (germline): LGHNA, YSLEER. The CDR3 consists of 13 residues. The DNA of the CDR3 is TGCGCCAGCAGCCAGTATGGCAATCAGCCCCAGCATTTT. Amino acid sequence: CASSQYGNQPQHF.

The CDR3 DNA is TGTGCCAGCAGCCCTCGGATATCTCGGCACAGGGACGGGACCCAGTACTTC. It is translated as CASSPRISRHRDGTQYF. V and J are TRBV11-2 and TRBJ2-5; possibly TRBD1 for D (6 bases). This CDR3 region has 17 residues. Germline CDR1 and CDR2: SGHAT and FQNNGV. The ends were cut back, 5 bases at V and 7 bases at J, with 26 bases in the middle.

This clone was seen only a few times. The V and J genes are TRBV10-3 and TRBJ2-1; 7 positions agree with TRBD1. With V trimmed by 6 bases and J by 5 bases, 7 bases remained unmatched. CDR3 length: 14 amino acids. In germline, CDR1 is ENHRY, CDR2 SYGVKD. The CDR3 reads CAISGTAPHNEQFF. CDR3 sequence (DNA): TGTGCCATCAGCGGGACAGCCCCTCACAATGAGCAGTTCTTC.

The chain employs TRBV5-8 and TRBJ2-2, with D unresolved. V was cut by 0 bases and J by 1 base, with 13 bases left in between. Germline assignment: CDR1 SGHTS and CDR2 YDEGEE. The CDR3 spans 17 residues. The CDR3 sequence: CASSLGIRPGNTGELFF. The CDR3 nucleotides read TGTGCCAGCAGCTTGGGGATCAGGCCGGGGAACACCGGGGAGCTGTTTTTT.

A remark on this clone: A read error may produce the germline difference seen at one junction end. Other DNA sequences in this specimen translate into the identical CDR3. The chain uses TRBV18 and TRBJ1-1; 7 bases match TRBD1. The CDR3 runs to 14 residues. Germline V CDR1 and CDR2: KGHSH, LQKENI. CDR3 sequence: CASSPQGPNTEAFF. The CDR3 nucleotides are TGTGCCAGCTCCCCACAGGGGCCAAACACTGAAGCTTTCTTT.

This sequence joins TRBV29-1 and TRBJ1-2, with a tentative D call TRBD1 (5 bases). The CDR3 length is 15 residues. The V and J ends lost 5 bases and 2 bases respectively, with 18 bases between them. Germline CDR1 and CDR2: SQVTM and ANQGSEA. The CDR3 sequence is CSVPPGPGVNYGYTF. CDR3 DNA sequence: TGCAGCGTTCCCCCGGGCCCGGGGGTAAACTATGGCTACACCTTC.

The sample holds a few counts of this clone. The rearrangement uses TRBV15 and TRBJ1-1, with D hard to call. Looked up from germline, CDR1 is LNHNV and CDR2 is YYDKDF (reference sequence). The CDR3 sequence is 15 residues long. Trimming took 1 base from V and 4 from J, leaving 13 bases between them. The CDR3 loop is CATSRGVGGSTEAFF. In DNA form, the CDR3 reads TGTGCCACCAGCAGAGGAGTGGGAGGGAGCACTGAAGCTTTCTTT.

The rearrangement joins TRBV7-9 to TRBJ2-5; possible D gene TRBD2, 5 bases. This CDR3 is 16 amino acids long. The V gene's germline CDR1 is SEHNR and CDR2 FQNEAQ (reference sequence). The V end lost 5 bases, the J end lost 2 bases, and 18 bases lay between the germline ends. CDR3 amino acids: CASSRGSRGSQETQYF. DNA of the CDR3: TGTGCCAGCAGCCGAGGAAGTAGAGGGTCTCAAGAGACCCAGTACTTC.

This clone has just one count. One end of the junction varies from germline; a read error may be responsible. The chain is built from TRBV5-5 and TRBJ2-1; tentatively, D is TRBD2 (5 bases). From germline, CDR1 is SGHKS and CDR2 YYEKEE (reference sequence). This CDR3 is built from 16 residues. Here the CDR3 DNA reads TGTGCCAGCGGCTTGAGGACTCGCTCGGCCTACAATGAGCAGTTCTTC. It yields the protein CASGLRTRSAYNEQFF.

This clone was observed once. The chain has TRBV27 and TRBJ2-3; TRBD1 might be the D (6 bases). Per germline, CDR1 MNHEY and CDR2 SMNVEV (reference sequence). Trimming took off 8 bases at V and 0 bases at J, with 12 bases between the two ends. The CDR3 spans 14 residues. The CDR3 reads CASAHRASTDTQYF. The CDR3 coding sequence is TGTGCCAGCGCCCACAGGGCAAGCACAGATACGCAGTATTTT.

This clone has a handful of counts. J is TRBJ2-7 and V is TRBV6-5; D is uncertain. Germline lookup yields CDR1 MNHEY and CDR2 SVGAGI. This CDR3 contains 13 residues. Trimming left V 7 bases short and J 2 bases short, with 12 bases between. CDR3 nucleotides: TGTGCCAGCACTCGAGCTCCGACCTACGAGCAGTACTTC. It specifies CASTRAPTYEQYF.

This clone was detected only a few times. The same CDR3 arises from other DNA sequences in this sample as well. The V gene is TRBV20-1, the J gene TRBJ2-1; D gene uncertain. Germline CDR1 is DFQATT and CDR2 is SNEGSKA (reference sequence). CDR3 length equals 11 residues. Trimming shortened V by 6 bases and J by 7 bases, and 10 bases separated the two germline ends. In DNA form, the CDR3 reads TGCAGTGCCCGAGTCTGGAATGAGCAGTTCTTC. Protein sequence: CSARVWNEQFF.

The sample holds a few counts of this clone. V usage is TRBV5-6 and J usage is TRBJ2-2, with 8 bases that match TRBD2. The V segment lost 1 base and the J segment 6 bases; nucleotides outside the gene matches: 8. The CDR3 extends over 16 amino acids. CDR1 and CDR2 from the germline V gene are SGHDT and YYEEEE. The DNA for the CDR3 is TGTGCCAGCAGCTTGCCTAGCGGGCTAAGCGCCGGGGAGCTGTTTTTT. Amino acid sequence: CASSLPSGLSAGELFF.

CDR3: CASSGQRSTDTQYF. CDR3 DNA: TGCGCCAGCTCCGGACAGCGTAGCACAGATACGCAGTATTTT. This chain connects TRBV5-1 to TRBJ2-3; D possibly corresponds to TRBD1 (6 bases). The CDR3 spans 14 residues. Trimming stripped 7 bases from V and 0 bases from J, with 12 bases between. The germline gives CDR1 SGHRS, CDR2 YFSETQ.

This chain links TRBV6-5 with TRBJ2-1; 9 bases match TRBD1. Unmatched junction bases numbered 5, after V lost 6 bases and J lost 8 bases. The CDR3 runs 13 residues. Germline loops: CDR1 MNHEY, CDR2 SVGAGI. CDR3 DNA: TGTGCCAGCAGGGGGACAGGGTCGGATGAGCAGTTCTTC. Translation: CASRGTGSDEQFF.

V usage is TRBV28 and J usage is TRBJ1-5, with 9 bases aligning to TRBD1. The CDR3 extends over 16 amino acids. Losses at the gene ends were 6 bases for V and 6 bases for J; bases not matched to a gene: 12. Germline V gene data show CDR1 as MDHEN and CDR2 as SYDVKM. CDR3 in DNA: TGTGCCAGCAGCCGGCCGGGACAGGGATATAGTCAGCCCCAGCATTTT. Translation gives CASSRPGQGYSQPQHF.

This sequence joins TRBV4-3 and TRBJ2-3; the D gene is possibly TRBD2 (6 bases). Germline loops: CDR1 LGHNA, CDR2 YSLEER. The CDR3 has 15 amino acids. V gave up 0 bases and J gave up 6 bases, with 13 bases separating them. The DNA of the CDR3 is TGCGCCAGCAGCCAAGATCTGAGCGGGTGGGATACGCAGTATTTT. It yields the protein CASSQDLSGWDTQYF.

This clone was counted between two and nine times. The CDR3 is CASSTGITYEQYF. The CDR3 DNA follows: TGTGCCAGCTCTACGGGAATTACCTACGAGCAGTACTTC. The chain uses TRBV6-6 and TRBJ2-7; maybe TRBD2 (5 bases). This CDR3 spans 13 amino acids. V lost 8 bases to trimming and J lost 2 bases, with 13 bases between them. Looked up from germline, CDR1 is MNHNY and CDR2 is SVGAGI (reference sequence).

The rearrangement links TRBV7-3 to TRBJ2-1; TRBD2 aligns across 7 bases. Trimming removed 5 bases from V and 4 bases from J; junction bases left unmatched: 8. The germline V gene has CDR1 SGHTA and CDR2 FQGTGA. The CDR3 extends over 15 amino acids. The CDR3 spells CASSRSGTSYNEQFF. The CDR3 DNA reads as TGTGCCAGCAGCCGGAGCGGGACCTCATACAATGAGCAGTTCTTC.

The chain has TRBV18 and TRBJ1-1; tentatively, D is TRBD1 (5 bases). Looked up from germline, CDR1 is KGHSH and CDR2 is LQKENI. The V end lost 4 bases, the J end lost 0 bases, and 12 bases lay between the germline ends. This CDR3 is built from 15 residues. CDR3 in amino acids: CASSRTSAMNTEAFF. In DNA, the CDR3 is TGTGCCAGCTCACGGACATCAGCCATGAACACTGAAGCTTTCTTT.

V gene TRBV7-2 combines with J gene TRBJ2-7; D is unclear. Germline CDR1 is SGHTA and CDR2 is FQGNSA. The CDR3 consists of 15 residues. V shed 7 bases and J shed 7 bases, with 23 bases lying between them. The chain's CDR3 is CASIGRWDRPEEQYF. The CDR3 DNA reads as TGTGCCAGCATCGGGCGGTGGGATCGGCCGGAAGAGCAGTACTTC.